The 2 T cell receptor beta chains below come from one sample, sequenced in a study of cytomegalovirus exposure and HLA in healthy donors. PCR used 60 Vbeta primers and 13 Jbeta primers. Profiled with immunoSEQ multiplex PCR; TCRdb holds only in-frame clones, not every one. The table shows about 190,000 clones, with 79% occurring only once. Sequenced: PBMCs. All receptors come from a woman under 30 in good health and CMV-seronegative.

The V call is TRBV2, the J call TRBJ1-5; D may be TRBD1 (5 bases). The germline V and J ends were trimmed by 6 bases and 6 bases, with 15 bases remaining between them. This CDR3 contains 14 residues. Per germline, CDR1 SNHLY and CDR2 FYNNEI. The CDR3 coding sequence is TGTGCCAGCAGCCTTCAGGGATCAAGTCAGCCCCAGCATTTT. Its protein is CASSLQGSSQPQHF.

The rearrangement uses TRBV7-3 and TRBJ2-5; D is possibly TRBD2 (6 bases). Germline assignment: CDR1 SGHTA and CDR2 FQGTGA. The V and J ends lost 4 bases and 0 bases respectively, with 9 bases between them. The CDR3 contains 14 residues. This chain's CDR3 is CASSSGGNQETQYF. CDR3 coding DNA: TGTGCCAGCAGCTCTGGGGGGAACCAAGAGACCCAGTACTTC.